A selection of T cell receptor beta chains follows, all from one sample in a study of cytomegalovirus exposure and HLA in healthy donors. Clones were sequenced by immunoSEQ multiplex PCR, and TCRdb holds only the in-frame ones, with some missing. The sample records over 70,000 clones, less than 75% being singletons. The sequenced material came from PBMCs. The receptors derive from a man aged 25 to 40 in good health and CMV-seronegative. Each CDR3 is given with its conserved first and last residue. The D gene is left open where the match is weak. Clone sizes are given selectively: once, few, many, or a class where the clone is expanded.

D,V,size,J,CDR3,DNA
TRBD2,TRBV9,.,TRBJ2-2,CASSVSYSGDYTGELFF,TGTGCCAGCAGCGTAAGTTATAGCGGGGATTACACCGGGGAGCTGTTTTTT
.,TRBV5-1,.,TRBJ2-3,CASKGGAITDTQYF,TGCGCCAGCAAAGGGGGAGCTATCACAGATACGCAGTATTTT
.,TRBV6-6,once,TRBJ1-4,CASSSMTGPEKLFF,TGTGCCAGCAGTTCCATGACAGGCCCTGAAAAACTGTTTTTT
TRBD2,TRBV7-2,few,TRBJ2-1,CASSSPTSGGSSYNEQFF,TGTGCCAGCAGCTCCCCGACTAGCGGGGGGAGCTCCTACAATGAGCAGTTCTTC
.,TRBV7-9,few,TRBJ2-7,CASSLDAVGSYEQYF,TGTGCCAGCAGCTTAGATGCGGTGGGCTCCTACGAGCAGTACTTC
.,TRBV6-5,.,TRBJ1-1,CASSYSYVSNTEAFF,TGTGCCAGCAGTTACTCGTATGTTTCGAACACTGAAGCTTTCTTT
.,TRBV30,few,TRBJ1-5,CAWSSGSGNQPQHF,TGTGCCTGGAGTTCGGGTTCGGGCAATCAGCCCCAGCATTTT
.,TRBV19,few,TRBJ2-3,CASSSLSNTQYF,TGTGCCAGTAGTTCCCTAAGTAATACGCAGTATTTT
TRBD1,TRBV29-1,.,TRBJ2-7,CSVVQGVDYEQYF,TGCAGCGTTGTACAGGGGGTCGACTACGAGCAGTACTTC
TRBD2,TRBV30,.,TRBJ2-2,CAWSEASGRPLTGELFF,TGTGCCTGGAGTGAGGCTAGCGGGAGACCACTCACCGGGGAGCTGTTTTTT
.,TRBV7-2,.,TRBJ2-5,CASSFQSPETQYF,TGTGCCAGCAGCTTTCAGTCACCAGAGACCCAGTACTTC
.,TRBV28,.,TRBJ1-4,CASSFQGGNEKLFF,TGTGCCAGCAGTTTCCAAGGGGGTAATGAAAAACTGTTTTTT
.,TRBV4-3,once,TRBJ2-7,CASSQVLGGTYEQYF,TGCGCCAGCAGCCAAGTTCTAGGGGGAACCTACGAGCAGTACTTC
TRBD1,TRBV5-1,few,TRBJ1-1,CASSSTGGLGTEAFF,TGCGCCAGCAGCTCAACAGGGGGGCTGGGCACTGAAGCTTTCTTT
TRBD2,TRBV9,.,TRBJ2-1,CASSATGTSYHNEQFF,TGTGCCAGCAGCGCAACCGGGACTAGCTACCACAATGAGCAGTTCTTC
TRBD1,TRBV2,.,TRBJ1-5,CASRQGKEPQHF,TGTGCCAGCAGACAGGGGAAGGAGCCCCAGCATTTT
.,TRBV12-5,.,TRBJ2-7,CASGSPFRQYF,TGTGCTAGTGGTTCTCCCTTTAGGCAGTACTTC